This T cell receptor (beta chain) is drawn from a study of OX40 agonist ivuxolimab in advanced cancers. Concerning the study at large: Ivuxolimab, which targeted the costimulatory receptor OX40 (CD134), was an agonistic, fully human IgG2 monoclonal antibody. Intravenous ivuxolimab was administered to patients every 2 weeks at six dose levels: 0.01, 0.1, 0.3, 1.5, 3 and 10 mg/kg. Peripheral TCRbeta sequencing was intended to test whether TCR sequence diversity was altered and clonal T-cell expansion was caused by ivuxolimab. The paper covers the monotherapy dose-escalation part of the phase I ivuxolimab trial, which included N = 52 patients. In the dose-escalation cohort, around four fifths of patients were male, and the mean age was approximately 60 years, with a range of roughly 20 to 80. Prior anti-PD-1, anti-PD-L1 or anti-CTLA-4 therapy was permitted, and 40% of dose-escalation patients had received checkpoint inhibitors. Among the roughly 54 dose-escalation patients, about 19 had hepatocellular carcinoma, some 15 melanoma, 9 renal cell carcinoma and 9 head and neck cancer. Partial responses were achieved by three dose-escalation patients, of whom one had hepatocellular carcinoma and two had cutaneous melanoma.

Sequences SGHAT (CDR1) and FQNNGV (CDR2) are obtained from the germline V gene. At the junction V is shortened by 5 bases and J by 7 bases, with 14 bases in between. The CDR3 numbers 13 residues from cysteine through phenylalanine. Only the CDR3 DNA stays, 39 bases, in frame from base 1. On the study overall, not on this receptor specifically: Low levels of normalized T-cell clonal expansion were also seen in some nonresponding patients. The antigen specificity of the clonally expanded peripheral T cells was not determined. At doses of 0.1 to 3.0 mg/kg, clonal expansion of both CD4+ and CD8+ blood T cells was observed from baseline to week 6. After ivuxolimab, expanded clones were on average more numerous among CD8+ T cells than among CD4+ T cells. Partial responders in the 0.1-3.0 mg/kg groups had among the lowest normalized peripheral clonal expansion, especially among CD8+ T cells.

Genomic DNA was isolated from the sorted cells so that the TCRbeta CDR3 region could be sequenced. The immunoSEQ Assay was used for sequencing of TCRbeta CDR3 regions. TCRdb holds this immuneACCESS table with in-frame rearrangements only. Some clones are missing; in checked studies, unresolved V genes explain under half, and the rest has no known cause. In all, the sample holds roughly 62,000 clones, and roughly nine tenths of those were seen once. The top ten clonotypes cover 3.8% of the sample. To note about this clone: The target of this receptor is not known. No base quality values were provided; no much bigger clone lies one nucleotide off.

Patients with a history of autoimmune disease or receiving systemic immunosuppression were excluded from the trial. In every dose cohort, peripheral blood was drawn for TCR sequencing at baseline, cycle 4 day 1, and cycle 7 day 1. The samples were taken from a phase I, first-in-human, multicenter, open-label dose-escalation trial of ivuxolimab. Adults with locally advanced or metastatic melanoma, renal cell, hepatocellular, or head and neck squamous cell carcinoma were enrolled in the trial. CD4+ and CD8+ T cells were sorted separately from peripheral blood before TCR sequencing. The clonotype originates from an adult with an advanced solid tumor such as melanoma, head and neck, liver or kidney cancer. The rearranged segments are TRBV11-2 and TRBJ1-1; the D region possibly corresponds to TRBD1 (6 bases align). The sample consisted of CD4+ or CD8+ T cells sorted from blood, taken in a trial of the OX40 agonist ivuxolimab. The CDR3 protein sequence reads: CASSPMRGSEAFF. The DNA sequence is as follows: TGTGCCAGCAGCCCCATGAGGGGGAGTGAAGCTTTCTTT.